The rows below give T cell receptor beta chains drawn from one sample of a study of long-term antiretroviral therapy in people with HIV. The method was immunoSEQ multiplex PCR; TCRdb's version includes in-frame clones alone and lacks a portion of them. The table lists about 24,000 clones, roughly 90% of them singletons, with 8% to 9.5% in the top ten. This material consisted of unsorted PBMCs, taken 1.8 years before starting antiretroviral therapy. The receptor source for this set is a man between 50 and 59 years old with HIV. Each CDR3 is given without its conserved first and last residue.

J | V | CDR3
TRBJ2-5 | TRBV27 | ASSLNWGRETQY
TRBJ1-5 | TRBV7-2 | ASSLNRQVGNQPQH
TRBJ2-5 | TRBV28 | ASKTNPRETQY
TRBJ2-3 | TRBV5-1 | ASSLGRMSTDTQY
TRBJ1-6 | TRBV14 | ASSHAGGRSPLH
TRBJ1-1 | TRBV9 | ASSVHGQNTEAF
TRBJ2-2 | TRBV5-1 | ASSWFGQVGTGELF
TRBJ2-7 | TRBV30 | AWSTLTGNSREQY
TRBJ1-4 | TRBV6-5 | ASSPRQPNEKLF
TRBJ2-5 | TRBV19 | ASSIETSSGTQY
TRBJ2-5 | TRBV19 | ASRYRGRGETQY
TRBJ2-7 | TRBV9 | ASSVGLFRGEQY
TRBJ1-2 | TRBV6-6 | ASSYAGQGAGGYT
TRBJ1-4 | TRBV30 | AWNNNEKLF
TRBJ1-1 | TRBV5-1 | ASSLAVSAGGAF
TRBJ1-5 | TRBV2 | ASSENVSWQPQH
TRBJ1-2 | TRBV7-8 | ASSPTSLRGYT
TRBJ2-7 | TRBV6-5 | ASGRPPGQGYEQY
TRBJ2-1 | TRBV11-2 | ASSQESNEQF
TRBJ2-7 | TRBV29-1 | SVLAGVHEQY
TRBJ1-1 | TRBV5-1 | ASSSQGRTEAF
TRBJ1-4 | TRBV19 | ASSIFGSTNEKLF
TRBJ2-3 | TRBV18 | ASSPGLAGGTDTQY
TRBJ2-1 | TRBV5-1 | ASSLATRGRLDEQF
TRBJ2-1 | TRBV18 | ASSPRTSGGQGEQF
TRBJ2-7 | TRBV29-1 | SCNGGYEQY
TRBJ2-2 | TRBV7-3 | ASSATGQGRFRELF
TRBJ2-5 | TRBV5-1 | ASSLGLETQY